Shown below are 15 T cell receptor beta chains from a single sample sequenced in a study of T cells after yellow fever vaccination. TCRdb re-analysed the 5' RACE reads in MiXCR, keeping a single row per CDR3 protein. The repertoire holds about 360,000 distinct CDR3 sequences, with 6.2% as singletons. Sample: PBMCs, taken 5 days after the yellow fever booster vaccination. The origin of the receptors is a man aged 30-40 years who received the YFV17D yellow fever vaccine.

This clonotype has a handful of counts. V gene TRBV12-3 or TRBV12-4 combines with J gene TRBJ2-7, with D maybe TRBD2 (6 bases). The CDR3 extends over 14 amino acids. Trimming cost V 6 bases and J 3 bases, with 15 bases left between them. The CDR3 DNA reads as TGTGCCAGCAGGGAGACCGGGACTCTCTACGAGCAGTACTTC. Translation gives CASRETGTLYEQYF.

This clonotype was recorded many times. The rearrangement joins TRBV18 to TRBJ1-5, with 9 positions matching TRBD1. This CDR3 contains 14 residues. V shed 6 bases, J shed 6 bases, and the junction held 6 bases outside the gene matches. Germline V lookup: CDR1 KGHSH, CDR2 LQKENI. DNA of the CDR3: TGTGCCAGCTCCCCCGGGACAGGGAGTCAGCCCCAGCATTTT. Its translation: CASSPGTGSQPQHF.

This clonotype has at least ten counts. The rearrangement joins TRBV5-1 to TRBJ2-1; D remains ambiguous. CDR3 length: 13 residues. Trimming cost V 0 bases and J 5 bases, with 6 bases left between them. Germline loops: CDR1 SGHRS, CDR2 YFSETQ. The CDR3 DNA follows: TGCGCCAGCAGCTTGGCCCCGAACAATGAGCAGTTCTTC. Its protein product is CASSLAPNNEQFF.

Only a few counts were recorded for this clonotype. J is TRBJ2-7 and V is TRBV20-1; D is perhaps TRBD2 (6 bases). The CDR3 consists of 14 residues. Germline V gene data show CDR1 as DFQATT and CDR2 as SNEGSKA (reference sequence). The germline V and J ends were trimmed by 1 base and 3 bases, with 13 bases remaining between them. For the CDR3, the DNA is TGCAGTGCTAGAGTGGGAGGACCAGGCTACGAGCAGTACTTC. It translates to CSARVGGPGYEQYF.

CDR3 sequence reads: CASSFSGAGVNEQFF. The CDR3 nucleotides are TGTGCCAGCAGCTTTAGTGGTGCGGGGGTCAATGAGCAGTTCTTC. The chain is built from TRBV7-9 and TRBJ2-1; 7 bases agree with TRBD2. J lost 6 bases, V lost 3 bases, and 8 bases had no gene match. This CDR3 is 15 amino acids long. Germline V lookup: CDR1 SEHNR, CDR2 FQNEAQ (reference sequence).

This clonotype was observed a handful of times. The chain recombines TRBV7-9 with TRBJ2-4; the D gene could be TRBD1 or TRBD2 (5 bases each). The V gene's germline CDR1 is SEHNR and CDR2 FQNEAQ (reference sequence). CDR3 length: 12 residues. The DNA for the CDR3 is TGTGCAGGGGCGGGTGCCCTAAACATTCAGTACTTC. This gives the protein CAGAGALNIQYF.

V gene TRBV7-3 combines with J gene TRBJ2-3; TRBD2 matches 7 bases. J lost 1 base, V lost 5 bases, and 9 bases had no gene match. This CDR3 is built from 16 residues. Germline V gene data show CDR1 as SGHTA and CDR2 as FQGTGA. In DNA, the CDR3 is TGTGCCAGCAGCCGAGGACTAGAAGTAGGCACAGATACGCAGTATTTT. Its translation: CASSRGLEVGTDTQYF.

In its sample, this clonotype was seen a few times. One junction end does not reproduce the germline sequence, and a read error may be involved. The rearrangement links TRBV7-2 to TRBJ1-2, with 8 bases matching TRBD1. The CDR3 length is 15 residues. Germline values: CDR1 SGHTA, CDR2 FQGNSA. CDR3 amino acids: CASRLAGTGGNGYTF. CDR3 nucleotide sequence: TGTGCCAGCAGATTAGCCGGGACAGGAGGCAATGGCTACACCTTC. Based on the CDR3 plus reference TRBV7-2 and TRBJ1-2, the full variable domain is GAGVSQSPSNKVTEKGKDVELRCDPISGHTALYWYRQSLGQGLEFLIYFQGNSAPDKSGLPSDRFSAERTGGSVSTLTIQRTQQEDSAVYLCASRLAGTGGNGYTFGSGTRLTVV.

The sample holds a few counts of this clonotype. The chain links TRBV6-1 to TRBJ1-2; D perhaps matches TRBD1 (6 bases). V was shortened by 5 bases and J by 5 bases, with 21 bases between the two germline ends. The CDR3 has 16 residues. Germline V CDR1 and CDR2: MNHNS, SASEGT. CDR3 nucleotide sequence: TGTGCCAGCAGTCCAATCACAGGGCTGGGGGGATATGGCTACACCTTC. Translating it yields CASSPITGLGGYGYTF.

The genes are TRBV5-1 and TRBJ2-7; no definite D call. CDR3 size: 15 residues. The V end was cut by 0 bases, the J end by 0 bases, with 10 bases between. Germline V lookup: CDR1 SGHRS, CDR2 YFSETQ. For the CDR3, the DNA is TGCGCCAGCAGCTTGGATTTAACAGCCTCCTACGAGCAGTACTTC. Translation: CASSLDLTASYEQYF.

V gene TRBV3-1 combines with J gene TRBJ1-6; D is unclear. Germline V gives CDR1 LGHDT, CDR2 YNNKEL (reference sequence). Trimming removed 2 bases from V and 6 bases from J, with 5 bases in between. The length of the CDR3 is 13 residues. The CDR3 DNA reads as TGTGCCAGCAGCCAACCTTCTAATTCACCCCTCCACTTT. This codes for CASSQPSNSPLHF.

V gene TRBV29-1 combines with J gene TRBJ1-2; no firm D call. The CDR3 extends over 13 amino acids. V was clipped by 6 bases and J by 2 bases, with 13 bases between them. Germline V gene sequence: CDR1 SQVTM, CDR2 ANQGSEA. The CDR3 protein is CSVILGLNYGYTF. CDR3 nucleotides: TGCAGCGTAATACTGGGGTTGAACTATGGCTACACCTTC.

The chain is built from TRBV5-4 and TRBJ2-7, with D possibly called TRBD1 or TRBD2 (5 bases each). The CDR3 length is 16 residues. V lost 5 bases and J 5 bases, leaving 23 bases between the germline ends. From germline, CDR1 is SGHNT and CDR2 YYREEE (reference sequence). CDR3 sequence reads: CASSPSGTPESNEQYF. The DNA for the CDR3 is TGTGCCAGCAGTCCATCCGGGACCCCCGAGAGCAACGAGCAGTACTTC.

This chain joins TRBV7-9 and TRBJ2-3; 14 bases are a match to TRBD2. The CDR3 is 15 amino acids. The J segment lost 7 bases and the V segment lost 3 bases, leaving 3 bases of the junction unmatched. Germline V gene sequence: CDR1 SEHNR, CDR2 FQNEAQ (reference sequence). The CDR3 DNA reads TGTGCCAGCAGCTTCGGGACTAGCGGGAGTTATACGCAGTATTTT. Amino acids: CASSFGTSGSYTQYF.

The rearrangement uses TRBV4-3 and TRBJ2-7; 8 positions agree with TRBD1. V was clipped by 0 bases and J by 3 bases; unmatched bases: 7. The CDR3 is 16 residues long. Germline V gene data show CDR1 as LGHNA and CDR2 as YSLEER. CDR3 nucleotides: TGCGCCAGCAGCCAAGATACGCGACAGGGGTACTACGAGCAGTACTTC. This translates into CASSQDTRQGYYEQYF.